This T cell receptor beta chain came from a study of cytomegalovirus exposure and HLA in healthy donors. Across the study: Earlier, about 179 million T cells were analyzed, and some 120 million unique TCR beta sequences were found among them. Study results and caveats: Analyzed later, association rates of TCRs varied across HLA loci, with DRB1 most and HLA-C fewest. When a later analysis was performed, an Asian-associated ancestry cluster reportedly had fewer N-insertions than the approximately 680-donor mean.

Comments on this clone: Its antigen is as yet unknown.

From germline, CDR1 is ENHRY and CDR2 SYGVKD. Trimming took 0 bases from V and 0 from J, leaving 8 bases between them. CDR3 length: 15 amino acids. Researchers ran the PCR with 60 Vbeta and 13 Jbeta primers. Profiled with immunoSEQ multiplex PCR; TCRdb holds only in-frame clones, not every one. Among roughly 140,000 clones, over 70% were seen once, and the ten largest hold about 5.6%. Healthy bone marrow donors formed the donor group. This receptor was obtained from a man aged 25-45 years in good health and CMV-seropositive. The chain recombines TRBV10-3 with TRBJ1-1; D is perhaps TRBD1 (5 bases). Sequenced material: PBMCs. Here the CDR3 reads CAISESQDLNTEAFF. The CDR3, as DNA: TGTGCCATCAGTGAGTCACAGGACCTGAACACTGAAGCTTTCTTT.